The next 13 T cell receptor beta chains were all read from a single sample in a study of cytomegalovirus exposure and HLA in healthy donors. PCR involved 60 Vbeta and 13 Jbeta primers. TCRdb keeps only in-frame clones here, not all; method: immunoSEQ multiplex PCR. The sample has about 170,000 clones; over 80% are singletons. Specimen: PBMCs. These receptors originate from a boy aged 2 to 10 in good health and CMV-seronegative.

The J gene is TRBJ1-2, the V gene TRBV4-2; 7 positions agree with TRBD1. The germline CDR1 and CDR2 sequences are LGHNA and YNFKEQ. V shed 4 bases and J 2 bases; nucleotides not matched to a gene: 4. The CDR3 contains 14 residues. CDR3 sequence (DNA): TGTGCCAGCAGCCCCCGACAGGGCAACTATGGCTACACCTTC. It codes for CASSPRQGNYGYTF.

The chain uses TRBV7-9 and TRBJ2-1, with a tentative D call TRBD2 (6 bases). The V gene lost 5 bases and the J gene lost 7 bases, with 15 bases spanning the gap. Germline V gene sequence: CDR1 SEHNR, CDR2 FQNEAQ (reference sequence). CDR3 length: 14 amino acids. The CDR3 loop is CASSVDSGVNEQFF. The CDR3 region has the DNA TGTGCCAGCAGCGTAGACTCGGGGGTAAATGAGCAGTTCTTC.

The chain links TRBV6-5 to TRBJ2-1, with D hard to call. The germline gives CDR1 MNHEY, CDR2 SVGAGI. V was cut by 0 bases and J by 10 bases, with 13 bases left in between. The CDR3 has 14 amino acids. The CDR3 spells CASSYSNERSEQFF. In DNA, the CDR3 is TGTGCCAGCAGTTACTCGAACGAGCGATCAGAGCAGTTCTTC.

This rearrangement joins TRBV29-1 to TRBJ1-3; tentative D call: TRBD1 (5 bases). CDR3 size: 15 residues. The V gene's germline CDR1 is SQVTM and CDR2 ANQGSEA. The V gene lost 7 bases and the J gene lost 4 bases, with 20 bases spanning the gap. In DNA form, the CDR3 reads TGCAGCGCCAGAGTGGCGGGGGTGAGGGGAAACACCATATATTTT. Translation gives CSARVAGVRGNTIYF.

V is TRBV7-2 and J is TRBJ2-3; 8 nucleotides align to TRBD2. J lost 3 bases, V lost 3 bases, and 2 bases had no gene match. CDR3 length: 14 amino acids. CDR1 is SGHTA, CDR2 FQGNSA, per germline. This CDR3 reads CASSLTSVTDTQYF. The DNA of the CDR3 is TGTGCCAGCAGCTTGACTAGCGTAACAGATACGCAGTATTTT.

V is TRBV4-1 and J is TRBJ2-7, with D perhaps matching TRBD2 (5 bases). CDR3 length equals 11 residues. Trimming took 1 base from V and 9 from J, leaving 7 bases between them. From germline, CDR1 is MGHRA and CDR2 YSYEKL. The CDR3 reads CASSQGGWQYF. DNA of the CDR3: TGCGCCAGCAGCCAAGGAGGGTGGCAGTACTTC.

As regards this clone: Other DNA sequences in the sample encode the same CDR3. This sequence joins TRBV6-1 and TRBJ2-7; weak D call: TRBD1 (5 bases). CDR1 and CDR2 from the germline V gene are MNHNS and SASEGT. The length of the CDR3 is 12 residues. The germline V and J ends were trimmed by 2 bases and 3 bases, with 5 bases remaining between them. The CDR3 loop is CASSERGYEQYF. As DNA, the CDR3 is TGTGCCAGCAGTGAAAGGGGCTACGAGCAGTACTTC.

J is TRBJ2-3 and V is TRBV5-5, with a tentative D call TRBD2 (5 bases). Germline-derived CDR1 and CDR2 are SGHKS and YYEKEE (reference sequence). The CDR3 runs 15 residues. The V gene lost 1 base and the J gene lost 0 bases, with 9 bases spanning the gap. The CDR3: CASSLSGVSTDTQYF. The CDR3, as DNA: TGTGCCAGCAGCTTGTCCGGGGTTAGCACAGATACGCAGTATTTT.

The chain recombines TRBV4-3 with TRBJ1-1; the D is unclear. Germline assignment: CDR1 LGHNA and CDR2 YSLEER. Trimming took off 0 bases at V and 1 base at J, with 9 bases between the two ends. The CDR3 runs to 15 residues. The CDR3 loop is CASSQDKTSNTEAFF. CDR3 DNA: TGCGCCAGCAGCCAAGATAAAACATCGAACACTGAAGCTTTCTTT.

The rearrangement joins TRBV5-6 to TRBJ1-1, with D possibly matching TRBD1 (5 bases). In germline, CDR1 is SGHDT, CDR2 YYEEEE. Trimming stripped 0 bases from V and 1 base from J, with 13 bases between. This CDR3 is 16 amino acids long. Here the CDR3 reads CASSLGGRLGNTEAFF. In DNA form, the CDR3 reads TGTGCCAGCAGCTTGGGGGGCCGCCTGGGGAACACTGAAGCTTTCTTT.

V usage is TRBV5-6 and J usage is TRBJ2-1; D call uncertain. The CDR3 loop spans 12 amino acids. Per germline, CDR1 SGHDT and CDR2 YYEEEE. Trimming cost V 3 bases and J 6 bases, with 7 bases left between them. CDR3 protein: CASSSSVNEQFF. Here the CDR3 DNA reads TGTGCCAGCAGCTCCAGCGTCAATGAGCAGTTCTTC.

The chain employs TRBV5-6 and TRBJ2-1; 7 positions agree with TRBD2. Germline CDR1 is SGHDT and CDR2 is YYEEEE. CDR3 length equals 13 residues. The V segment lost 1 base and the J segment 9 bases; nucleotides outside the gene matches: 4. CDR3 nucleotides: TGTGCCAGCAGCTTGCCGACTAGCAGTGAGCAGTTCTTC. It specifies CASSLPTSSEQFF.

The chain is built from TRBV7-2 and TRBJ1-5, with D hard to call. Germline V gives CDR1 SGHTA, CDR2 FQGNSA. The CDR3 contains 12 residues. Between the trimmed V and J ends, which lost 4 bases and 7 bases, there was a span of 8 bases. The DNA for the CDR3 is TGTGCCAGCAGCTCCGACATGCAGCCCCAGCATTTT. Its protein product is CASSSDMQPQHF.